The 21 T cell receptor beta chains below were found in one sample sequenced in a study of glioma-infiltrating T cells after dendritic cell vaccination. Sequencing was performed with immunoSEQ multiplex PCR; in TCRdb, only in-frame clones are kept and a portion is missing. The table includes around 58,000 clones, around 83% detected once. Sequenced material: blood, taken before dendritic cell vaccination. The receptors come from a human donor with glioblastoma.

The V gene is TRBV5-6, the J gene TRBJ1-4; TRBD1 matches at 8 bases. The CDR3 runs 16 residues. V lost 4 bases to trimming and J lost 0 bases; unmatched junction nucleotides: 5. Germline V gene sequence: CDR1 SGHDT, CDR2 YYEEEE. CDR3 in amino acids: CASSRTGMATNEKLFF. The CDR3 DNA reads TGTGCCAGCAGCAGGACAGGGATGGCAACTAATGAAAAACTGTTTTTT.

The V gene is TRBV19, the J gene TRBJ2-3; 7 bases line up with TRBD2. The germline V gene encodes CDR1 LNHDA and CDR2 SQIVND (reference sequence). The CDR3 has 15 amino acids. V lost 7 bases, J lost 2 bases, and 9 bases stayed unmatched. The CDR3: CASTPRGEFTDTQYF. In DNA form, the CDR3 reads TGTGCCAGTACCCCCCGGGGGGAATTCACAGATACGCAGTATTTT.

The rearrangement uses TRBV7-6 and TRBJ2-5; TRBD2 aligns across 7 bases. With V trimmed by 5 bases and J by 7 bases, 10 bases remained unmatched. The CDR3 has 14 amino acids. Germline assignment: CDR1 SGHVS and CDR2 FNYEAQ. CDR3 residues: CASSPGTPGGTQYF. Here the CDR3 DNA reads TGTGCCAGCAGCCCGGGGACCCCGGGGGGGACCCAGTACTTC.

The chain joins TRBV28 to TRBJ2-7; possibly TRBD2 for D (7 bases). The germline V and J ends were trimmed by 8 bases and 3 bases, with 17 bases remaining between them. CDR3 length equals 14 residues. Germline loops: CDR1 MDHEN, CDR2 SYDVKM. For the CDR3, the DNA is TGTGCCAGCGTATTGGGGGGGGGCCACTACGAGCAGTACTTC. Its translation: CASVLGGGHYEQYF. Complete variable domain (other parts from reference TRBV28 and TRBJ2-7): DVKVTQSSRYLVKRTGEKVFLECVQDMDHENMFWYRQDPGLGLRLIYFSYDVKMKEKGDIPEGYSVSREKKERFSLILESASTNQTSMYLCASVLGGGHYEQYFGPGTRLTVT.

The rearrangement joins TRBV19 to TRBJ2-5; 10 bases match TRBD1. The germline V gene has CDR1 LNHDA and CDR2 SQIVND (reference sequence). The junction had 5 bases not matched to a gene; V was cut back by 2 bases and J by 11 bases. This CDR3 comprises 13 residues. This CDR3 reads CASSISTGGGQYF. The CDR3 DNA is TGTGCCAGTAGTATATCGACAGGGGGCGGGCAGTACTTC.

The chain's CDR3 is CASSFTGTYEQYF. In DNA, the CDR3 is TGTGCCAGCAGCTTCACAGGGACCTACGAGCAGTACTTC. This chain joins TRBV5-4 and TRBJ2-7; D is perhaps TRBD1 (6 bases). The germline V and J ends were trimmed by 2 bases and 2 bases, with 8 bases remaining between them. CDR3 length: 13 amino acids. Per germline, CDR1 SGHNT and CDR2 YYREEE (reference sequence).

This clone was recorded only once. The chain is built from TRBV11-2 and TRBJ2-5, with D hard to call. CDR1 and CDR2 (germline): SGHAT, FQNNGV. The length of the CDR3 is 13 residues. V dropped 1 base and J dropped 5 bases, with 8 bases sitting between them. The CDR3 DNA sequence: TGTGCCAGCAGCTTAGCTCTCGCGGAGACCCAGTACTTC. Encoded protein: CASSLALAETQYF.

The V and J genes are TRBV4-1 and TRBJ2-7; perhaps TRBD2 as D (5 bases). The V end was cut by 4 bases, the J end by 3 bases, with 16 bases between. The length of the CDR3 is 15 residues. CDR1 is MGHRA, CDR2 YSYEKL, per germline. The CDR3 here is CASSPTVGLSYEQYF. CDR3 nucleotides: TGCGCCAGCAGCCCTACCGTCGGACTGAGCTACGAGCAGTACTTC.

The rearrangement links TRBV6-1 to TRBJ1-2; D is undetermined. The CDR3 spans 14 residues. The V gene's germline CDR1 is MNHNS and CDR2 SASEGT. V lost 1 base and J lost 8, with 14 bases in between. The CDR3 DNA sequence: TGTGCCAGCAGTGAAGGGATGACATTCTTGGGCTACACCTTC. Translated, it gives CASSEGMTFLGYTF.

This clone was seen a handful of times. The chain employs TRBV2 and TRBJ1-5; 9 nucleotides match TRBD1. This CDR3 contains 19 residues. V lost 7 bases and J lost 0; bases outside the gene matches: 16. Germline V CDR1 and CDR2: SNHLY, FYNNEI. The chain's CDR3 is CASTAVPMGQGYSNQPQHF. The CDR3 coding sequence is TGTGCCAGCACAGCAGTACCCATGGGACAGGGATATAGCAATCAGCCCCAGCATTTT.

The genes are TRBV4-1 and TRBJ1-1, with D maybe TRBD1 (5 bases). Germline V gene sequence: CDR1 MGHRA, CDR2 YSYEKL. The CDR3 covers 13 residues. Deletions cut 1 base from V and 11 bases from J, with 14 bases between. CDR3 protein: CASSQGPGMRAFF. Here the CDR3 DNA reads TGCGCCAGCAGCCAAGGCCCAGGGATGCGCGCTTTCTTT.

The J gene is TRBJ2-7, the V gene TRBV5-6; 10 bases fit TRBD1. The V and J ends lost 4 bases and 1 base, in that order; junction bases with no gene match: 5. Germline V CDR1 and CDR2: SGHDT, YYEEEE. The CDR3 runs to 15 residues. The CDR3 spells CASSKGQGRSYEQYF. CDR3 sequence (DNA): TGTGCCAGCAGCAAGGGACAGGGGCGATCCTACGAGCAGTACTTC. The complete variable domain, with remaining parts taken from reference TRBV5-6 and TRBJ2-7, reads DAGVTQSPTHLIKTRGQQVTLRCSPKSGHDTVSWYQQALGQGPQFIFQYYEEEERQRGNFPDRFSGHQFPNYSSELNVNALLLGDSALYLCASSKGQGRSYEQYFGPGTRLTVT.

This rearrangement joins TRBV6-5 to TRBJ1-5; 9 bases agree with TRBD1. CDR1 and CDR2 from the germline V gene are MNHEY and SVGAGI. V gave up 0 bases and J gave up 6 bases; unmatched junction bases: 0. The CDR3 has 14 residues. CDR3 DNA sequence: TGTGCCAGCAGTTACTCGGACAGGGGTCAGCCCCAGCATTTT. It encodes CASSYSDRGQPQHF.

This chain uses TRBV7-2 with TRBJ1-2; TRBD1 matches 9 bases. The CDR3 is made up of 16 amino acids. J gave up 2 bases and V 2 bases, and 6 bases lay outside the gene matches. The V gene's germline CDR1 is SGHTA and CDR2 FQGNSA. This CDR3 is CASSLIGTGSNYGYTF. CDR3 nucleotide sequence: TGTGCCAGCAGCTTAATAGGGACAGGGTCCAACTATGGCTACACCTTC.

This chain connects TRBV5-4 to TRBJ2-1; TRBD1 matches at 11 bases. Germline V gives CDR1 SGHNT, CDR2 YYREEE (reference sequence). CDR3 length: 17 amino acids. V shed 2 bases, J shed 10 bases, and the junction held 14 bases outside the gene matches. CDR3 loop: CASSLGGQGVPGGEQFF. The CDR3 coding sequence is TGTGCCAGCAGCTTAGGGGGACAGGGGGTACCGGGCGGCGAGCAGTTCTTC.

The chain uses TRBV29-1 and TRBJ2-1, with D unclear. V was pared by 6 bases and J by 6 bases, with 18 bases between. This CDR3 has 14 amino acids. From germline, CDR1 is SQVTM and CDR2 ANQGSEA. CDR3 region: CSVEFQDDLNEQFF. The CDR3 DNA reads TGCAGCGTCGAGTTCCAGGATGACCTCAATGAGCAGTTCTTC.

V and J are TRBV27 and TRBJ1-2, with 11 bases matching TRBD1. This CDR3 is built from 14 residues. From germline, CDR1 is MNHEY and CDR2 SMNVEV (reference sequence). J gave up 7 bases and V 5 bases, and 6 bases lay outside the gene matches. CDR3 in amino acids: CASSEFGTGGGYTF. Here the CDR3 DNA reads TGTGCCAGCAGTGAGTTTGGGACAGGGGGTGGCTACACCTTC.

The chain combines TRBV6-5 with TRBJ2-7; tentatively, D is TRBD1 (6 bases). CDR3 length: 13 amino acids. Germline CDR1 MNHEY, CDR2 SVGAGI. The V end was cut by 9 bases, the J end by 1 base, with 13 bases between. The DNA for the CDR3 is TGTGCCAGTAACAGGGCCTCTTCCTACGAGCAGTACTTC. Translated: CASNRASSYEQYF.

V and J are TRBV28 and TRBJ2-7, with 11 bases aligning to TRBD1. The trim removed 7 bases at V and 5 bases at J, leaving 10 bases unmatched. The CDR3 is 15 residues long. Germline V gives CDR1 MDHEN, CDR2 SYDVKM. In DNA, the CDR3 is TGTGCCAGCACCCTTTCGGACAGGGGGCGACACGAGCAGTACTTC. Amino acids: CASTLSDRGRHEQYF.

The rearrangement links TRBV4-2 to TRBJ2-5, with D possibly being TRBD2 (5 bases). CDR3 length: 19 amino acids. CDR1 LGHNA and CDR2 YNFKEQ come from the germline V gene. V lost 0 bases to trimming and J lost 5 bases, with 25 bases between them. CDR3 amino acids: CASSQDPLIAGFGMETQYF. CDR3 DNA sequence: TGTGCCAGCAGCCAAGACCCTCTTATTGCGGGCTTCGGGATGGAGACCCAGTACTTC.

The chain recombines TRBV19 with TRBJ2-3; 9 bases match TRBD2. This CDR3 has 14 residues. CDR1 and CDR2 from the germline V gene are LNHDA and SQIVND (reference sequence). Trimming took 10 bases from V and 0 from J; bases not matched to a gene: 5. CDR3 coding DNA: TGTGCCACCGTAGCGGGGGCTAGCACAGATACGCAGTATTTT. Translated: CATVAGASTDTQYF.